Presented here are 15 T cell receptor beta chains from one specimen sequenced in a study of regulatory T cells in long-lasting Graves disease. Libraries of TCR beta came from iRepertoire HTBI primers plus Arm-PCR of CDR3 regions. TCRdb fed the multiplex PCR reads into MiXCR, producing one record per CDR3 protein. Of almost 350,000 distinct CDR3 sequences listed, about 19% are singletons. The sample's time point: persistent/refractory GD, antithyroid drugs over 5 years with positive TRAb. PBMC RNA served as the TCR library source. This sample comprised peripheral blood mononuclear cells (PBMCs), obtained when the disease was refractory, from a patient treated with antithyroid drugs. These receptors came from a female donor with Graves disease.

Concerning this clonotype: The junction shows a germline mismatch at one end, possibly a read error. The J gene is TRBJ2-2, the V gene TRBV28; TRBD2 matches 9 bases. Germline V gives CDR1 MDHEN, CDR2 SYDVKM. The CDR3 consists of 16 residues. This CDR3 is CASKPGREGVTGKLFF. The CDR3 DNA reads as TGTGCCAGCAAGCCCGGGCGGGAGGGGGTCACCGGGAAGCTGTTTTTT. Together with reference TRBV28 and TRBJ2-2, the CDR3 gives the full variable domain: DVKVTQSSRYLVKRTGEKVFLECVQDMDHENMFWYRQDPGLGLRLIYFSYDVKMKEKGDIPEGYSVSREKKERFSLILESASTNQTSMYLCASKPGREGVTGKLFFGEGSRLTVL.

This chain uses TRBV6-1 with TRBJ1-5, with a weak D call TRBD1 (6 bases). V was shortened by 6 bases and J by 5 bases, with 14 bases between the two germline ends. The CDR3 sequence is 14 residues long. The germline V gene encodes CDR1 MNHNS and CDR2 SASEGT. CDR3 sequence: CASSMDRYDQPQHF. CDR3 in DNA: TGTGCCAGCAGCATGGACAGATACGATCAGCCCCAGCATTTT.

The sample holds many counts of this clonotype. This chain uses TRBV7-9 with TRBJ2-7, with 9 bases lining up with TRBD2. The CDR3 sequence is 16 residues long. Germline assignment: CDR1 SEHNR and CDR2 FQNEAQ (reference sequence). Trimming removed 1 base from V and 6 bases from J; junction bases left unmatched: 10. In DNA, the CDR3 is TGTGCCAGCAGCTTAGTACTAGCGGGTTCGTTGGGCGAGCAGTACTTC. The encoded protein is CASSLVLAGSLGEQYF.

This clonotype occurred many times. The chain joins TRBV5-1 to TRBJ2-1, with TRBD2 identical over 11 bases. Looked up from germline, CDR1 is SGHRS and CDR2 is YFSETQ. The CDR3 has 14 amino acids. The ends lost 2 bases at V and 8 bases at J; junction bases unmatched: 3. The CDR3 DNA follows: TGCGCCAGCAGCTTCGGTAGCGGGAGGGATGAGCAGTTCTTC. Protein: CASSFGSGRDEQFF.

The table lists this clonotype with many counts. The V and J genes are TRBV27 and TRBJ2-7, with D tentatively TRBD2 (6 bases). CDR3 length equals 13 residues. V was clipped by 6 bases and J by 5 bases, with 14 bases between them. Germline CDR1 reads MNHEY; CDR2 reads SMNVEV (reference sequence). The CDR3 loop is CASRGRSGHEQYF. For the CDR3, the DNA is TGTGCCAGCAGGGGTAGGAGCGGGCACGAGCAGTACTTC.

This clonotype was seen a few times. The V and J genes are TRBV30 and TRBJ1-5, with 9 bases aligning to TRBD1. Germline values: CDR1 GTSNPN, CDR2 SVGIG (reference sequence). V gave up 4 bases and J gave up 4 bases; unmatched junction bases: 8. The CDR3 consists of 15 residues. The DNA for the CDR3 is TGTGCCTGGAACTTGGGACAGGGTATGAATCAGCCCCAGCATTTT. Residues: CAWNLGQGMNQPQHF.

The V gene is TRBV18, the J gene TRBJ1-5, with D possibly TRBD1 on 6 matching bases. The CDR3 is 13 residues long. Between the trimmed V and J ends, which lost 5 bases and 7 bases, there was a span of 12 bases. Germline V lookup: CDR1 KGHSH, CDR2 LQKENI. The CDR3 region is CASSAGAGQPQHF. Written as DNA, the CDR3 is TGTGCCAGCTCAGCAGGGGCTGGGCAGCCCCAGCATTTT.

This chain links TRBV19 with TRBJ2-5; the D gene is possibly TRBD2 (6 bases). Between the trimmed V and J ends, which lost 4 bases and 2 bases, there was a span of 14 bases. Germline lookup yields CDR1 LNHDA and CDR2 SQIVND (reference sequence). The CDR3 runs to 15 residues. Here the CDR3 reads CASSKEGSHQETQYF. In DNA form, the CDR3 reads TGTGCCAGTAGTAAGGAGGGCTCCCATCAAGAGACCCAGTACTTC.

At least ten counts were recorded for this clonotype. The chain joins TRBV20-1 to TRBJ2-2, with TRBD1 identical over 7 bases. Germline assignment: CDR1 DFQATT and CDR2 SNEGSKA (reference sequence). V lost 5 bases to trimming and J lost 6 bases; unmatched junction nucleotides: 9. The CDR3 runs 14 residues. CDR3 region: CSAPDRRSSGELFF. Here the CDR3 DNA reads TGCAGTGCTCCGGACAGGAGATCATCCGGGGAGCTGTTTTTT.

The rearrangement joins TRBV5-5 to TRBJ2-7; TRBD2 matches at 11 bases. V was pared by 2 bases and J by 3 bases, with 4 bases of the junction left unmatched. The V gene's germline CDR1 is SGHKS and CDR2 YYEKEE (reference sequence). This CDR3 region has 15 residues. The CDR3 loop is CASSLRLAGNYEQYF. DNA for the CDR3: TGTGCCAGCAGCTTACGACTAGCGGGAAACTACGAGCAGTACTTC.

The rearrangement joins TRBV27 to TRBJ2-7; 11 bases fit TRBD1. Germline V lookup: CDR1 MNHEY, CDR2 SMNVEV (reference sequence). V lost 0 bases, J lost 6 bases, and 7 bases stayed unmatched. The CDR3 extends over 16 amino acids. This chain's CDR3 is CASSLSSGTGGVEQYF. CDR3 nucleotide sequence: TGTGCCAGCAGTTTATCGTCCGGGACAGGGGGTGTCGAGCAGTACTTC.

CDR3 nucleotides: TGCGCCAGCAGCCAGACAGGGGGCGCCGGGAACACTGAAGCTTTCTTT. It codes for CASSQTGGAGNTEAFF. The V gene is TRBV4-1, the J gene TRBJ1-1; 10 bases are a match to TRBD1. The CDR3 is 16 residues long. Germline V gene data show CDR1 as MGHRA and CDR2 as YSYEKL. The junction had 5 bases not matched to a gene; V was cut back by 3 bases and J by 1 base.

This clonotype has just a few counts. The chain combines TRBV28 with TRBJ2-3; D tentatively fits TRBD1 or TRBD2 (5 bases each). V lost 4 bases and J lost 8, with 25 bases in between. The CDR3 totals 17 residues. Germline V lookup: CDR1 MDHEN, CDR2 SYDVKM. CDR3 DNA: TGTGCCAGCAGTTCCAAACTACCTCCCGGGGCTATCTTTACGCAGTATTTT. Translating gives CASSSKLPPGAIFTQYF.

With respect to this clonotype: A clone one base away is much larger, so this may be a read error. CDR3 loop: CANSLSRGMNTEAFF. CDR3 nucleotides: TGTGCCAACAGTTTATCCCGGGGGATGAACACTGAAGCTTTCTTT. V gene TRBV27 combines with J gene TRBJ1-1; maybe TRBD1 (5 bases). The CDR3 is made up of 15 amino acids. Per germline, CDR1 MNHEY and CDR2 SMNVEV (reference sequence).

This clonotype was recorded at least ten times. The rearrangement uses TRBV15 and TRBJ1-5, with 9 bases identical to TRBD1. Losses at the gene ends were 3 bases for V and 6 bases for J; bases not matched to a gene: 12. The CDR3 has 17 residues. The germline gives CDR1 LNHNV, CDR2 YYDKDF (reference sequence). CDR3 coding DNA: TGTGCCACCAGCAGCTCCGGGACAGGGTTTTTAACTCAGCCCCAGCATTTT. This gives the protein CATSSSGTGFLTQPQHF.